This section outlines one TCR beta chain sequence together with its context. This entry is derived from a study of blood T cell repertoires in COVID-19. The assay was immunoSEQ multiplex PCR, and TCRdb's table has in-frame clones only and misses some. The sample lists approximately 190,000 clones; around 86% were seen once. Deletions cut 2 bases from V and 1 base from J, with 12 bases between. Germline V gene lookup returns CDR1 SNHLY and CDR2 FYNNEI. The CDR3 consists of 17 residues. Specimen: peripheral blood. This chain connects TRBV2 to TRBJ1-6; a weak D match, TRBD1 (5 bases). The TCR was taken from a woman in her thirties or forties with acute or convalescent COVID-19. The CDR3 loop reads CASSERRGHSYNSPLHF. In nucleotides, the CDR3 is TGTGCCAGCAGTGAAAGGAGGGGCCATTCCTATAATTCACCCCTCCACTTT.